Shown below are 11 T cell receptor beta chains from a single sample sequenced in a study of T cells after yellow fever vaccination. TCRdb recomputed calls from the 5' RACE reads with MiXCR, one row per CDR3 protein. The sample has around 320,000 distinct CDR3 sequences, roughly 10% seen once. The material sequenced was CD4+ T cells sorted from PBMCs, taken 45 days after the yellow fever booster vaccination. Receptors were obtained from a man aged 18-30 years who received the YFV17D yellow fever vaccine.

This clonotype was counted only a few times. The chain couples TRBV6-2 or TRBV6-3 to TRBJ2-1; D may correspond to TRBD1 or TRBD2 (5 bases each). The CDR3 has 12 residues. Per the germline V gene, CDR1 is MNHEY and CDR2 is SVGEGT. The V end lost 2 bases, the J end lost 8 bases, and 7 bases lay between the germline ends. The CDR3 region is CASSYGGHEQFF. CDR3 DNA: TGTGCCAGCAGTTACGGGGGTCATGAGCAGTTCTTC.

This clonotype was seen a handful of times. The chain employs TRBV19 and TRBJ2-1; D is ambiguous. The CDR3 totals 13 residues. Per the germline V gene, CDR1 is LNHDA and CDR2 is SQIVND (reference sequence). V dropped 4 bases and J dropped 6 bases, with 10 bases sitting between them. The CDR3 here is CASSNAYINEQFF. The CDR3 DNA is TGTGCCAGTAGTAACGCCTACATCAATGAGCAGTTCTTC.

The CDR3 nucleotides are TGTGCCAGCAGTTACTCGACTCGGGGGTGGGACTCCTACAATGAGCAGTTCTTC. Translated, it gives CASSYSTRGWDSYNEQFF. This chain links TRBV6-5 with TRBJ2-1; D may be TRBD2 (6 bases). The V end was cut by 0 bases, the J end by 0 bases, with 15 bases between. The V gene's germline CDR1 is MNHEY and CDR2 SVGAGI. The CDR3 covers 18 residues.

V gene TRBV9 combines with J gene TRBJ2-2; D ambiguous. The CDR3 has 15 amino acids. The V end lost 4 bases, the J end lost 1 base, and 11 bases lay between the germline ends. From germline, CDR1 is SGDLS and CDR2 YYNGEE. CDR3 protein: CASSLYGRNTGELFF. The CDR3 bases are TGTGCCAGCAGCCTTTACGGGCGGAACACCGGGGAGCTGTTTTTT.

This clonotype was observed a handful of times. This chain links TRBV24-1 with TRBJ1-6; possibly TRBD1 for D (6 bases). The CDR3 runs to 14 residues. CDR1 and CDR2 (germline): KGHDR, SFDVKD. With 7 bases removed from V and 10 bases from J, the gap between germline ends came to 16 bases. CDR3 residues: CATRNRVGDSPLHF. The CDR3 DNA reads TGTGCCACCAGAAACAGGGTTGGGGACTCACCCCTCCACTTT.

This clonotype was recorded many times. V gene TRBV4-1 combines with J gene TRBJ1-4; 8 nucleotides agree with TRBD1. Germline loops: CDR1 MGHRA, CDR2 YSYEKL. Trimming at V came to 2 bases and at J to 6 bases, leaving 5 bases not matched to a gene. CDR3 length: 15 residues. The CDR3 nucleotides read TGCGCCAGCAGCCAAACAGGGGGATTGTATGAAAAACTGTTTTTT. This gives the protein CASSQTGGLYEKLFF.

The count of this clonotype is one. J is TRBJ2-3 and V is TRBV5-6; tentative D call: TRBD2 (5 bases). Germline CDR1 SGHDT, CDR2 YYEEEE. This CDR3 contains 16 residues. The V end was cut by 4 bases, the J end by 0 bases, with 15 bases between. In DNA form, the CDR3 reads TGTGCCAGCAGCCCCAGGCGGGCTCATAGCACAGATACGCAGTATTTT. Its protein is CASSPRRAHSTDTQYF.

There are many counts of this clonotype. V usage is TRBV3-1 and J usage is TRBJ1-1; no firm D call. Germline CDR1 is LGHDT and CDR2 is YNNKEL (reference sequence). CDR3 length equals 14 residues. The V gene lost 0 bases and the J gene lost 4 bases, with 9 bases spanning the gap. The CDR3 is CASSQEPPSTEAFF. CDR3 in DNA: TGTGCCAGCAGCCAAGAGCCACCGAGCACTGAAGCTTTCTTT.

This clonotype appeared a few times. In DNA, the CDR3 is TGTGCCAGCAGTCTTGACTCGCTTACCGGGGAGCTGTTTTTT. It codes for CASSLDSLTGELFF. V usage is TRBV5-4 and J usage is TRBJ2-2; D is unclear. This CDR3 contains 14 residues. Looked up from germline, CDR1 is SGHNT and CDR2 is YYREEE (reference sequence). V was shortened by 5 bases and J by 5 bases, with 13 bases between the two germline ends. Supplemented by reference TRBV5-4 and TRBJ2-2, the full variable domain reads ETGVTQSPTHLIKTRGQQVTLRCSSQSGHNTVSWYQQALGQGPQFIFQYYREEENGRGNFPPRFSGLQFPNYSSELNVNALELDDSALYLCASSLDSLTGELFFGEGSRLTVL.

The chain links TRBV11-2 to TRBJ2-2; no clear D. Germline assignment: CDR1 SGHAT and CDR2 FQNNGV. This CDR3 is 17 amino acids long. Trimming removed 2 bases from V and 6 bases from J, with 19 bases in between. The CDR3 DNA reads TGTGCCAGCAGCTTATTCTCCCCCACGGCGCAGGCCGGGGAGCTGTTTTTT. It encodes CASSLFSPTAQAGELFF. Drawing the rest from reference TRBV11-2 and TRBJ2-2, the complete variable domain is EAGVAQSPRYKIIEKRQSVAFWCNPISGHATLYWYQQILGQGPKLLIQFQNNGVVDDSQLPKDRFSAERLKGVDSTLKIQPAKLEDSAVYLCASSLFSPTAQAGELFFGEGSRLTVL.

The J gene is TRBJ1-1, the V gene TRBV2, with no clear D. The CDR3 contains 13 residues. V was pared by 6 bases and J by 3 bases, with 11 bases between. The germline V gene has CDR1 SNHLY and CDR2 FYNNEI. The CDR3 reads CASRPRWDTEAFF. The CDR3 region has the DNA TGTGCCAGCAGACCCCGGTGGGACACTGAAGCTTTCTTT.